What follows are 24 T cell receptor beta chains derived from one specimen sequenced in a study of identical twins (dated by TCRdb to the mid-2010s). Receptors were amplified or captured by 5' RACE. Sequencing used an Illumina HiSeq 2000. TCRdb reworked the public reads: Q25 trimming with fastp, MiXCR clone assembly, productive beta chains retained. CDR3 protein sequences are deduplicated, and each keeps its most common genes and DNA. The sample has around 490,000 distinct CDR3 sequences on record, roughly 15% of them singletons. The biggest ten clones account for around 0.4% of the sample. The sample was also reused in another study, on yellow fever vaccine responses in identical twins.

Sample: CD4+ T cells sorted from blood. Receptors were obtained from a woman between 18 and 29 years old in good health.

There are a few counts of this clonotype. This rearrangement joins TRBV9 to TRBJ2-2; 7 positions match TRBD2. This CDR3 has 16 amino acids. The V and J ends lost 0 bases and 3 bases, in that order; junction bases with no gene match: 5. Germline V gene sequence: CDR1 SGDLS, CDR2 YYNGEE. The CDR3 region is CASSVGGSSYTGELFF. CDR3 nucleotides: TGTGCCAGCAGCGTAGGCGGGAGTAGTTACACCGGGGAGCTGTTTTTT.

The genes are TRBV7-9 and TRBJ2-2; no clear D gene. CDR1 and CDR2 from the germline V gene are SEHNR and FQNEAQ (reference sequence). This CDR3 region has 14 residues. V was clipped by 1 base and J by 7 bases, with 10 bases between them. The CDR3 loop is CASSLVGRSGELFF. In DNA form, the CDR3 reads TGTGCCAGCAGCTTAGTTGGCCGCAGCGGGGAGCTGTTTTTT. The whole variable domain, remainder taken from reference TRBV7-9 and TRBJ2-2, is DTGVSQNPRHKITKRGQNVTFRCDPISEHNRLYWYRQTLGQGPEFLTYFQNEAQLEKSRLLSDRFSAERPKGSFSTLEIQRTEQGDSAMYLCASSLVGRSGELFFGEGSRLTVL.

A few counts support this clonotype. This chain connects TRBV20-1 to TRBJ2-7, with D perhaps assigned TRBD1 or TRBD2 (6 bases each). CDR3 length: 15 residues. The germline gives CDR1 DFQATT, CDR2 SNEGSKA (reference sequence). Trimming shortened V by 0 bases and J by 2 bases, and 14 bases separated the two germline ends. The CDR3 sequence: CSARDPGGPTYEQYF. Here the CDR3 DNA reads TGCAGTGCTAGAGATCCCGGGGGCCCTACCTACGAGCAGTACTTC.

The chain uses TRBV5-1 and TRBJ2-2, with 7 bases aligning to TRBD2. Germline CDR1 reads SGHRS; CDR2 reads YFSETQ. The CDR3 runs 16 residues. Trimming at V came to 2 bases and at J to 1 base, leaving 5 bases not matched to a gene. The chain's CDR3 is CASSFWASGNTGELFF. In DNA form, the CDR3 reads TGCGCCAGCAGCTTTTGGGCTAGCGGGAACACCGGGGAGCTGTTTTTT.

The chain couples TRBV20-1 to TRBJ2-5; the D is unclear. This CDR3 is 12 amino acids long. Germline values: CDR1 DFQATT, CDR2 SNEGSKA (reference sequence). DNA for the CDR3: TGCAGCATAAACGGAGCTGGAGAGACCCAGTACTTC. This translates into CSINGAGETQYF.

This chain uses TRBV20-1 with TRBJ2-1; 9 bases fit TRBD1. The CDR3 runs to 15 residues. CDR1 is DFQATT, CDR2 SNEGSKA, per germline (reference sequence). Trimming removed 3 bases from V and 8 bases from J; junction bases left unmatched: 11. The CDR3 sequence: CSARADRGFSDEQFF. The CDR3 region has the DNA TGCAGTGCTAGGGCGGACAGGGGTTTTAGCGATGAGCAGTTCTTC.

In this sample, this clonotype turned up many times. The V call is TRBV5-1, the J call TRBJ1-1; D not resolved. The germline V and J ends were trimmed by 6 bases and 0 bases, with 9 bases remaining between them. Germline V gene lookup returns CDR1 SGHRS and CDR2 YFSETQ. The CDR3 length is 13 residues. The CDR3 here is CASTQSLNTEAFF. For the CDR3, the DNA is TGCGCCAGCACCCAAAGCCTGAACACTGAAGCTTTCTTT.

With respect to this clonotype: This may be a read error: a much more frequent sequence differs by one nucleotide. The chain employs TRBV12-3 or TRBV12-4 and TRBJ1-1, with D possibly being TRBD1 (6 bases). The CDR3 extends over 14 amino acids. The CDR3 DNA reads TGTGCCGGCAGTTTAGGGGGGCAGAACACTGAAGCTTTCTTT. Translated, it gives CAGSLGGQNTEAFF.

The genes are TRBV5-5 and TRBJ1-1; 9 bases match TRBD1. V gave up 4 bases and J gave up 4 bases; unmatched junction bases: 5. The CDR3 sequence is 14 residues long. Germline-derived CDR1 and CDR2 are SGHKS and YYEKEE (reference sequence). The CDR3 DNA sequence: TGTGCCAGCAGCCCCGGGACAGGGAGCACTGAAGCTTTCTTT. It yields the protein CASSPGTGSTEAFF.

The chain uses TRBV25-1 and TRBJ2-3; TRBD2 matches 7 bases. The CDR3 runs to 16 residues. With 3 bases clipped from V and 4 bases from J, the junction kept 10 bases outside the gene matches. Germline assignment: CDR1 MGHDK and CDR2 SYGVNS. The CDR3 DNA sequence: TGTGCCAGCAGTGAGATAGGAGGGGAGGGCCCAGATACGCAGTATTTT. Its translation is CASSEIGGEGPDTQYF.

This chain joins TRBV24-1 and TRBJ1-1, with 7 nucleotides matching TRBD1. Looked up from germline, CDR1 is KGHDR and CDR2 is SFDVKD. J gave up 1 base and V 4 bases, and 8 bases lay outside the gene matches. The CDR3 is 16 residues long. The CDR3 region is CATSDPSDRPNTEAFF. The CDR3 region has the DNA TGTGCCACCAGTGACCCCTCGGACAGGCCGAACACTGAAGCTTTCTTT.

The CDR3 coding sequence is TGTGCCAGCAGCCGGACAGGGGGCTTTGGCTACACCTTC. Its translation: CASSRTGGFGYTF. The chain combines TRBV28 with TRBJ1-2; 11 bases map to TRBD1. Germline values: CDR1 MDHEN, CDR2 SYDVKM. Trimming took 6 bases from V and 7 from J; bases not matched to a gene: 4. This CDR3 region has 13 residues.

The chain combines TRBV10-3 with TRBJ1-2; D is uncertain. Trimming cost V 10 bases and J 2 bases, with 14 bases left between them. CDR3 length: 13 residues. Germline assignment: CDR1 ENHRY and CDR2 SYGVKD. CDR3 sequence: CATQAGQNYGYTF. The CDR3 region has the DNA TGTGCCACCCAAGCCGGCCAGAACTATGGCTACACCTTC.

The gene calls are TRBV5-6 and TRBJ2-7, with TRBD2 matching over 7 bases. Germline-derived CDR1 and CDR2 are SGHDT and YYEEEE. The CDR3 spans 16 residues. V was clipped by 4 bases and J by 2 bases; unmatched bases: 12. The CDR3 is CASSLSTSPGPYEQYF. The CDR3 region has the DNA TGTGCCAGCAGCCTTTCGACTAGCCCGGGCCCCTACGAGCAGTACTTC.

This clonotype turned up a few times. The rearrangement joins TRBV28 to TRBJ1-2; D gene uncertain. The V end was cut by 1 base, the J end by 7 bases, with 13 bases between. Per the germline V gene, CDR1 is MDHEN and CDR2 is SYDVKM. The CDR3 has 14 amino acids. The CDR3 here is CASSLSAGFGGYTF. The DNA for the CDR3 is TGTGCCAGCAGTTTATCTGCCGGATTCGGTGGCTACACCTTC.

The chain uses TRBV4-1 and TRBJ2-1, with 9 bases matching TRBD1. CDR3 length equals 18 residues. V was clipped by 0 bases and J by 6 bases; unmatched bases: 12. Germline-derived CDR1 and CDR2 are MGHRA and YSYEKL. CDR3 protein: CASSQEVSGTGLFNEQFF. The CDR3 coding sequence is TGCGCCAGCAGCCAAGAGGTTTCGGGGACAGGGTTGTTCAATGAGCAGTTCTTC.

This clonotype turned up a few times. The rearrangement links TRBV7-9 to TRBJ2-2, with TRBD2 matching 8 bases. J was trimmed by 4 bases and V by 4 bases; bases with no gene match: 8. Germline lookup yields CDR1 SEHNR and CDR2 FQNEAQ (reference sequence). This CDR3 comprises 16 residues. The CDR3 protein is CASSSQRELPTGELFF. The DNA of the CDR3 is TGTGCCAGCAGCTCCCAGCGGGAGCTACCCACCGGGGAGCTGTTTTTT.

This clonotype was detected a few times. This rearrangement joins TRBV11-2 to TRBJ2-3; possibly TRBD1 for D (6 bases). CDR1 is SGHAT, CDR2 FQNNGV, per germline. This CDR3 has 17 amino acids. Trimming removed 0 bases at V and 6 bases at J, with 19 bases between. Here the CDR3 DNA reads TGTGCCAGCAGCTTAGAAAGGCAGGGGAGAGTGGTTGATACGCAGTATTTT. Encoded protein: CASSLERQGRVVDTQYF.

This clonotype was seen once. The V call is TRBV10-3, the J call TRBJ1-2, with a possible D match to TRBD1 (5 bases). The CDR3 has 14 amino acids. CDR1 and CDR2 from the germline V gene are ENHRY and SYGVKD. The V and J ends lost 0 bases and 3 bases respectively, with 8 bases between them. The CDR3 nucleotides are TGTGCCATCAGTGAGTCTTCAGGGTACTATGGCTACACCTTC. It codes for CAISESSGYYGYTF.

CDR3 DNA: TGCAGTGCTGGCTTTAACGCCCAAGAGACCCAGTACTTC. Its translation is CSAGFNAQETQYF. This chain links TRBV20-1 with TRBJ2-5; D call uncertain. Germline assignment: CDR1 DFQATT and CDR2 SNEGSKA (reference sequence). The CDR3 consists of 13 residues. The V gene lost 5 bases and the J gene lost 1 base, with 11 bases spanning the gap.

As regards this clonotype: This may be a read error, as it is one base from a much larger clone. The conserved final phenylalanine or tryptophan is absent from the CDR3, which likely points to a read error. The chain has TRBV20-1 and TRBJ2-1; maybe TRBD2 (5 bases). V lost 4 bases, J lost 7 bases, and 11 bases lay in between. CDR1 is DFQATT, CDR2 SNEGSKA, per germline (reference sequence). The CDR3 contains 12 residues. The CDR3 region has the DNA TGCAGTGCTAACAAGCGGCCGAATGAGCAGTTCCTC. Translation gives CSANKRPNEQFL.

J is TRBJ2-2 and V is TRBV11-2, with D maybe TRBD1 (5 bases). Germline assignment: CDR1 SGHAT and CDR2 FQNNGV. The CDR3 length is 13 residues. The ends were cut back, 4 bases at V and 7 bases at J, with 10 bases in the middle. The CDR3 nucleotides read TGTGCCAGCAGCTCGCAGGGTGTCGGGGAGCTGTTTTTT. Its protein is CASSSQGVGELFF.

This clonotype has more than one count but fewer than ten. A read error may produce the germline difference seen at one junction end. J is TRBJ2-1 and V is TRBV18; D might be TRBD2 (5 bases). The CDR3 sequence is 12 residues long. Germline lookup yields CDR1 KGHSH and CDR2 LQKENI. Here the CDR3 reads CASSSPGTEQFF. The DNA of the CDR3 is TGTGCCAGCTCATCACCGGGAACCGAGCAGTTCTTC.

This clonotype was seen only a few times. The CDR3 sequence is CASSTYAGTQGYNQPQHF. Here the CDR3 DNA reads TGTGCCAGCAGTACATACGCGGGGACACAGGGATACAATCAGCCCCAGCATTTT. The chain employs TRBV2 and TRBJ1-5; a possible D gene is TRBD1 (6 bases). The CDR3 extends over 18 amino acids. The V gene's germline CDR1 is SNHLY and CDR2 FYNNEI. Deletions cut 5 bases from V and 3 bases from J, with 23 bases between.